This T cell receptor beta chain was recovered during a study of blood T cell repertoires in COVID-19. Whole-study context: Researchers got acute and convalescent COVID-19 samples from the United States, Italy and Spain. The cDNA or gDNA used as material had been derived from T cells, B-cell-depleted T cells, or PBMCs.

Sequencing used immunoSEQ multiplex PCR; TCRdb keeps in-frame clones, though not all of them. The data hold 310,000 or so clones, with 80% to 90% observed a single time. V lost 6 bases and J lost 4; bases outside the gene matches: 6. CDR1 MNHEY and CDR2 SVGAGI come from the germline V gene. This CDR3 has 14 residues. Sequenced input: peripheral blood. The rearrangement uses TRBV6-5 and TRBJ1-5; TRBD1 aligns across 7 bases. The clonotype was recovered from a man aged 45-65 years with active or convalescent COVID-19. This chain's CDR3 is CASRVDRFNQPQHF. In DNA, the CDR3 is TGTGCCAGCAGGGTGGACAGGTTTAATCAGCCCCAGCATTTT.